This T cell receptor (beta chain) originates from a study of neurological immune-mediated disorders. This clonotype has ten or more counts. The CDR3 extends over 15 amino acids. The trim removed 4 bases at V and 3 bases at J, leaving 5 bases unmatched. CDR1 and CDR2 (germline): SGHDT, YYEEEE. A single record per CDR3 protein comes from TCRdb applying MiXCR to the 5' RACE reads. Among about 74,000 distinct CDR3 sequences listed, less than 5.5% were seen once. The source is a man younger than 35 with multiple sclerosis. The J gene is TRBJ2-7, the V gene TRBV5-6, with 12 bases that match TRBD2. Sequencing was done on a sample of PBMCs. The CDR3 here is CASSPLAGGSYEQYF. CDR3 coding DNA: TGTGCCAGCAGCCCACTAGCGGGAGGAAGCTACGAGCAGTACTTC.